This TCR beta chain was captured by sequencing in a study of cytomegalovirus exposure and HLA in healthy donors. Study overall: A data release that came early held 80 million to 95 million unique TCRs from HLA-typed donors. Membership in the Caucasian-associated ancestry cluster was found for about 84% of approximately 430 genotyped donors. Study-level results: Highly shared variants forming one cluster were likely a sequencing artifact.

Losses at the gene ends were 3 bases for V and 3 bases for J; bases not matched to a gene: 2. The CDR3 loop spans 15 amino acids. Germline V lookup: CDR1 KGHSH, CDR2 LQKENI. This PCR relied on a set of 60 Vbeta primers and 13 Jbeta primers. How the authors handled the data: Counted up in a later analysis, unique TCR beta chains came to 65 million to 80 million, with around 10 million shared. Assay used: immunoSEQ multiplex PCR; TCRdb lists only in-frame clones, some missing. V and J calls and clone size are as listed in that table; D and trimming were resolved from the DNA. The sample yields more than 95,000 clones, around 80% seen once. This clone has more than one count but fewer than ten. Its specificity is unknown.

The receptor's source is a woman aged 45-65 years in good health and CMV-seropositive. The chain recombines TRBV18 with TRBJ2-5; 12 nucleotides line up with TRBD2. Sequencing was done on a sample of PBMCs. For the CDR3, the DNA is TGTGCCAGCTCACCCCGACTAGCGGGGGAAGAGACCCAGTACTTC. Its translation: CASSPRLAGEETQYF.